This T cell receptor (beta chain) was profiled in a study of T cell responses to AZD1222 COVID-19 vaccine (dated by TCRdb to 2020 to 2023). Study-level background: A total of 233 trial participants underwent TCR sequencing, of whom roughly 210 had received two doses of AZD1222 and approximately 26 had received two doses of the MenACWY control vaccine. Trial participants were enrolled by age into subgroups of 18-55, 56-69 and 70-plus years, and about 150, 27 and 61 TCR-sequenced participants, respectively, were included in these subgroups.

Points the paper makes about the study in general: Participants were mostly white British, with more females than males. The authors suggested clonal diversity may have been underestimated. No day 14 peak-response samples were available, so repertoires were characterized only after the peak T cell response. A significant rise in spike-specific TCR breadth and depth was observed after two AZD1222 doses relative to day 0 and relative to MenACWY recipients. Epitopes outside the regions mutated in the B.1.351 and B.1.1.7 variants were reportedly recognized by nearly half of the unique spike-specific TCRs. In the small 56-69-year group, the increase in depth fell short of significance, most likely because of low power. Conclusions about previously exposed vaccinees are limited, since just a handful of AZD1222 recipients were seropositive for SARS-CoV-2 at baseline. The whole spike protein was spanned by vaccine-associated CD4 TCRs, and dominant responses were seen in regions 160-218 and 743-854.

The CDR3 regions of human TCRbeta chains were analyzed by immunosequencing. Concerning the study's data processing: Repertoire TCRs were checked for matches against a reference library of SARS-CoV-2-specific TCRs that had been generated using the MIRA antigen-specificity platform. Breadth meant the fraction of unique TCRs that were SARS-CoV-2-associated, whereas depth meant the fraction of total T cells that were SARS-CoV-2-associated. Using the MIRA data, each spike-specific TCR was assigned both to the spike region to which the TCR was reactive and to a CD4 or CD8 class. Log10-transformed breadth and depth values were compared by one-way ANOVA with Sidak's multiple comparisons tests. The immuneACCESS repertoire file appears here via TCRdb, limited to in-frame rearrangements. These files lack a portion of the clones; in checked studies, under half of the deficit traces to unresolved V genes, and the cause of the others is not known. D and trimming were read from the DNA, whereas the V and J calls and clone size are those reported in that table. This sample lists about 120,000 clones; about 92% were detected once. 5% of the sample is held by the ten biggest clonotypes.

For this clone: This clone's antigen is unknown. No much larger clonotype is one base removed from it; base qualities were not supplied.

The CDR3 starts with the cysteine, ends with the phenylalanine, and has 14 residues. The only DNA kept is the CDR3, 42 bases in frame from the first base. The germline V gene (reference sequence) gives CDR1 as SEHNR and CDR2 as FQNEAQ. V loses 1 base, J loses 5 bases, and the germline ends lie 11 bases apart. The time point label of this sample denotes: about 28 days (+/-7) after the second vaccine dose. AZD1222 recipients given second doses at about 4 weeks or at about 12 weeks were pooled, since spike-specific TCR depth and breadth were not found to differ between the two schedules. Vaccinee samples came from UK trials COV001 and COV002, including a single-blind randomized controlled phase 2/3 trial of AZD1222 (ChAdOx1 nCoV-19) in healthy adults. Trial participant PBMC samples were collected at day 0 and day 28 after the second dose for TCRbeta chain sequencing.

This chain is built from TRBV7-9 and TRBJ2-5; D gene: possibly TRBD2, on 5 matching bases. The sample in question was peripheral blood, obtained 28 days after the second AZD1222 dose. The clonotype originates from an adult who received the AZD1222 COVID-19 vaccine. The DNA sequence is as follows: TGTGCCAGCAGCTTAGTTGGAGGCTACGAGACCCAGTACTTC. Translated, this is CASSLVGGYETQYF.